Below, 29 T cell receptor beta chains from the same sample are listed, as sequenced in a study of T cell clonality in common variable immunodeficiency. Repertoires were generated with immunoSEQ multiplex PCR, while TCRdb's copy carries only in-frame clones and drops some. This sample comprises some 30,000 clones, none seen once only. The source material was peripheral blood mononuclear cells. These receptors originate from a person aged 18 to 70 in good health.

For this clone: Distinct nucleotide sequences in the sample also encode this CDR3. The CDR3 sequence: CASSLSRAHEQYF. The part of the CDR3 DNA that was read is TGTGCCAGCAGCTTGAGCAGGGCACACGAG. The chain is built from TRBV11-2 and TRBJ2-7, with a tentative D call TRBD1 (5 bases). The read ends 3 residues before the CDR3 terminus; that terminus is restored from the germline J gene. CDR3 length: 13 residues. CDR1 SGHAT and CDR2 FQNNGV come from the germline V gene. Trimming took 3 bases from V and 5 from J, leaving 11 bases between them.

This clone was detected many times. The read terminates 3 residues ahead of where the CDR3 ends, so the germline J gene completes it. The chain recombines TRBV7-9 with TRBJ2-3; 10 bases are a match to TRBD2. CDR1 and CDR2 from the germline V gene are SEHNR and FQNEAQ (reference sequence). The CDR3 runs 15 residues. Losses at the gene ends were 5 bases for V and 5 bases for J; bases not matched to a gene: 7. The CDR3 is CASSRRTSGEDTQYF. CDR3 DNA, as far as it was read: TGTGCCAGCAGCCGAAGGACTAGCGGTGAAGATACG.

This clone was seen ten or more times. The CDR3 goes on 3 residues after the read ends, and that part is filled in from the germline J gene. The J gene is TRBJ1-2, the V gene TRBV19; D remains unclear. This CDR3 region has 14 residues. V was clipped by 1 base and J by 5 bases, with 11 bases between them. CDR1 LNHDA and CDR2 SQIVND come from the germline V gene (reference sequence). CDR3 region: CASSIGPSLYGYTF. CDR3 DNA (partial): TGTGCCAGTAGTATAGGGCCCAGTTTGTATGGC.

The table lists this clone with many counts. The read falls 3 residues short of the CDR3 end, and the missing part is taken from the germline J gene. This chain connects TRBV6-1 to TRBJ2-3; 7 bases line up with TRBD2. Germline CDR1 reads MNHNS; CDR2 reads SASEGT. The CDR3 is 15 residues long. Trimming removed 4 bases from V and 0 bases from J; junction bases left unmatched: 4. CDR3 sequence reads: CASSGDSGSTDTQYF. Partial CDR3 DNA: TGTGCCAGCAGTGGCGATAGCGGGAGCACAGATACG.

To note about this clone: The observed sequence ends 3 residues before the CDR3 terminus, with the missing tail filled in from the germline J gene. The chain is built from TRBV7-2 and TRBJ2-1; 7 nucleotides align to TRBD2. The CDR3 runs 15 residues. CDR1 and CDR2 from the germline V gene are SGHTA and FQGNSA. J lost 5 bases, V lost 5 bases, and 9 bases had no gene match. CDR3 residues: CASSIRGSMNNEQFF. The covered CDR3 bases are TGTGCCAGCAGCATCCGCGGGAGTATGAACAATGAG.

This clone was found many times. The read is 3 residues too short to cover the CDR3 end, so that end is filled in from the germline J gene. This sequence joins TRBV5-1 and TRBJ1-2; D unresolved. This CDR3 is 15 amino acids long. Trimming cost V 2 bases and J 0 bases, with 11 bases left between them. Germline V gene lookup returns CDR1 SGHRS and CDR2 YFSETQ. CDR3: CASSFSGNSNYGYTF. The CDR3 bases that were read are TGCGCCAGCAGCTTCTCGGGGAATTCTAACTATGGC. The full variable domain, its missing parts supplied by reference TRBV5-1 and TRBJ1-2, is KAGVTQTPRYLIKTRGQQVTLSCSPISGHRSVSWYQQTPGQGLQFLFEYFSETQRNKGNFPGRFSGRQFSNSRSEMNVSTLELGDSALYLCASSFSGNSNYGYTFGSGTRLTVV.

This clone was counted ten times or more. The DNA ends 3 residues before the CDR3 does, and the rest of the CDR3 is filled in from the germline J gene. J is TRBJ2-5 and V is TRBV9; the match to TRBD2 covers 8 bases. The V and J ends lost 3 bases and 3 bases, in that order; junction bases with no gene match: 4. The CDR3 extends over 14 amino acids. Germline CDR1 reads SGDLS; CDR2 reads YYNGEE. The covered CDR3 bases are TGTGCCAGCAGCGGGGAGCGGGAGAAAGAGACC. This translates into CASSGEREKET. The entire CDR3 reads CASSGEREKETQYF. The complete variable domain, with remaining parts taken from reference TRBV9 and TRBJ2-5, reads DSGVTQTPKHLITATGQRVTLRCSPRSGDLSVYWYQQSLDQGLQFLIQYYNGEERAKGNILERFSAQQFPDLHSELNLSSLELGDSALYFCASSGEREKETQYFGPGTRLLVL.

This clone showed up just a few times. From the germline J gene comes the end of the CDR3, since the read stops 3 residues before it. The gene calls are TRBV30 and TRBJ1-6, with 8 positions matching TRBD1. The junction had 12 bases not matched to a gene; V was cut back by 1 base and J by 10 bases. This CDR3 has 16 residues. Germline V CDR1 and CDR2: GTSNPN, SVGIG (reference sequence). The CDR3 DNA, read in part, is TGTGCCTGGAGTGGGTCCCGGGCAGGGGGCGGCTCACCC. Translating gives CAWSGSRAGGGSP. The whole CDR3 protein is CAWSGSRAGGGSPLHF.

To note about this clone: The read ends 3 residues shy of where the CDR3 ends; the end is completed using the germline J gene. The rearrangement joins TRBV19 to TRBJ1-1; the match to TRBD1 covers 7 bases. J gave up 3 bases and V 7 bases, and 8 bases lay outside the gene matches. The CDR3 loop spans 14 amino acids. Looked up from germline, CDR1 is LNHDA and CDR2 is SQIVND (reference sequence). CDR3 region: CASNTAGGHTEAFF. The CDR3 DNA, read in part, is TGTGCCAGTAATACGGCAGGGGGGCACACTGAA.

This clone was recorded at least ten times. Read coverage stops 3 residues before the CDR3 terminus; the germline J gene supplies the remainder. The rearrangement uses TRBV18 and TRBJ2-5; no reliable D call. Trimming removed 4 bases at V and 5 bases at J, with 17 bases between. CDR3 length equals 15 residues. Germline V gives CDR1 KGHSH, CDR2 LQKENI. The sequenced part of the CDR3 DNA is TGTGCCAGCTCACTAAGGGTGCAGCTTGGCGAGACC. Protein sequence: CASSLRVQLGET. Given in full, the CDR3 is CASSLRVQLGETQYF.

In regard to this clone: Read coverage stops 3 residues before the CDR3 terminus; the germline J gene supplies the remainder. J is TRBJ2-3 and V is TRBV20-1, with TRBD2 identical over 8 bases. CDR1 is DFQATT and CDR2 is SNEGSKA in the germline V gene (reference sequence). CDR3 size: 16 residues. The J segment lost 6 bases and the V segment lost 5 bases, leaving 16 bases of the junction unmatched. The CDR3 sequence is CSAEGGGLAGLDTQYF. CDR3 DNA (partial): TGCAGTGCTGAAGGGGGGGGGCTAGCGGGCCTCGATACG.

This clone was observed many times. Read coverage stops 3 residues before the CDR3 terminus; the germline J gene supplies the remainder. This sequence joins TRBV7-2 and TRBJ1-6; TRBD1 agrees at 7 bases. This CDR3 has 13 amino acids. The J segment lost 8 bases and the V segment lost 5 bases, leaving 3 bases of the junction unmatched. Per the germline V gene, CDR1 is SGHTA and CDR2 is FQGNSA. CDR3 DNA (partial): TGTGCCAGCAGCGGACAGGTCGATTCACCC. It specifies CASSGQVDSP. The CDR3 in its entirety is CASSGQVDSPLHF.

The sample holds many counts of this clone. The read terminates 3 residues before the CDR3 end, so the remaining end is supplied by the germline J gene. The V call is TRBV30, the J call TRBJ2-4; possibly TRBD2 for D (6 bases). Trimming cost V 2 bases and J 9 bases, with 17 bases left between them. This CDR3 is 14 amino acids long. Germline V gene data show CDR1 as GTSNPN and CDR2 as SVGIG (reference sequence). The CDR3 DNA, read in part, is TGTGCCTGGAGTCGCCGGGGCCGGGGGACCATT. This translates into CAWSRRGRGTI. The full CDR3 protein is CAWSRRGRGTIQYF.

This clone was counted many times. The sequenced fragment ends 3 residues before the CDR3 boundary, so the rest is inferred from the germline J gene. This chain links TRBV6-4 with TRBJ2-5, with 10 bases identical to TRBD1. The CDR3 totals 17 residues. Germline V gives CDR1 MRHNA, CDR2 SNTAGT. J lost 4 bases, V lost 6 bases, and 14 bases had no gene match. Partial CDR3 DNA: TGTGCCAGCAGAGACAGGGGGCAGGGGGTCCTTTCAGAGACC. It codes for CASRDRGQGVLSET. The CDR3, in full, reads CASRDRGQGVLSETQYF.

This clone was seen ten or more times. The sequence runs out 3 residues before the end of the CDR3; the remainder is reconstructed from the germline J gene. V gene TRBV5-4 combines with J gene TRBJ2-7, with 10 bases aligning to TRBD2. Germline CDR1 SGHNT, CDR2 YYREEE (reference sequence). The CDR3 has 15 residues. V shed 4 bases and J 1 base; nucleotides not matched to a gene: 5. This chain's CDR3 is CASSPGLATSYEQYF. CDR3 DNA, as far as it was read: TGTGCCAGCAGCCCGGGACTAGCGACTTCCTACGAG.

In regard to this clone: The junction does not match germline at one end; this may be a read error. The CDR3 end falls 3 residues outside the read, so it is completed with the germline J gene. The chain uses TRBV10-2 and TRBJ1-1; D possibly corresponds to TRBD1 (6 bases). The CDR3 covers 16 residues. Germline CDR1 and CDR2: WSHSY and SAAADI. The CDR3 bases that were read are TGCGCCAGCACTGAGTCAGGCGGACAGTCTAACACTGAA. Residues: CASTESGGQSNTE. The complete CDR3 protein is CASTESGGQSNTEAFF.

This clone was observed at least ten times. The read ends 3 residues shy of where the CDR3 ends; the end is completed using the germline J gene. This chain connects TRBV7-3 to TRBJ2-2; 11 positions agree with TRBD2. This CDR3 is built from 17 residues. Trimming at V came to 3 bases and at J to 1 base, leaving 4 bases not matched to a gene. Germline V CDR1 and CDR2: SGHTA, FQGTGA. The DNA read from the CDR3 is TGTGCCAGCAGCTTCCAAGGACTAGCGGGGAACACCGGGGAG. Its protein is CASSFQGLAGNTGE. The whole CDR3 protein is CASSFQGLAGNTGELFF.

This clone was detected ten times or more. The CDR3 end falls 3 residues outside the read, so it is completed with the germline J gene. The chain is built from TRBV9 and TRBJ1-5; 10 bases are a match to TRBD1. The CDR3 is made up of 15 amino acids. Germline values: CDR1 SGDLS, CDR2 YYNGEE. J lost 9 bases, V lost 0 bases, and 6 bases had no gene match. The CDR3 here is CASSVEGQGLRPQHF. The sequenced part of the CDR3 DNA is TGTGCCAGCAGCGTAGAGGGACAGGGGCTCCGGCCC. The complete variable domain, with remaining parts taken from reference TRBV9 and TRBJ1-5, reads DSGVTQTPKHLITATGQRVTLRCSPRSGDLSVYWYQQSLDQGLQFLIQYYNGEERAKGNILERFSAQQFPDLHSELNLSSLELGDSALYFCASSVEGQGLRPQHFGDGTRLSIL.

This clone was found many times. Coverage ceases 3 residues before the CDR3 finishes, and the germline J gene fills in the end. V gene TRBV18 combines with J gene TRBJ1-2, with D tentatively TRBD1 (5 bases). Germline CDR1 and CDR2: KGHSH and LQKENI. Trimming took off 0 bases at V and 4 bases at J, with 15 bases between the two ends. The CDR3 has 16 amino acids. This CDR3 is CASSPPGGLTVYGYTF. The CDR3 bases that were read are TGTGCCAGCTCACCACCCGGGGGTCTTACTGTCTATGGC.

This clone ranks as medium-sized. The CDR3 extends 3 residues past the end of the read, so its final part is completed from the germline J gene. The chain uses TRBV20-1 and TRBJ2-3, with 7 bases that match TRBD2. CDR3 length: 13 residues. Germline V gene data show CDR1 as DFQATT and CDR2 as SNEGSKA (reference sequence). J lost 4 bases, V lost 3 bases, and 4 bases had no gene match. CDR3 region: CSASGGSPDTQYF. CDR3 DNA, as far as it was read: TGCAGTGCTAGCGGCGGGAGCCCAGATACG.

This clone was seen at least ten times. The CDR3 goes on 3 residues after the read ends, and that part is filled in from the germline J gene. The chain employs TRBV30 and TRBJ1-2; 8 nucleotides match TRBD1. The germline V gene has CDR1 GTSNPN and CDR2 SVGIG (reference sequence). CDR3 size: 13 residues. Unmatched junction bases numbered 10, after V lost 8 bases and J lost 5 bases. CDR3 region: CALTGGVPYGYTF. CDR3 bases read: TGTGCCCTAACAGGGGGTGTCCCTTATGGC.

This clone was counted at least ten times. The read gets to within 3 residues of the CDR3 end, and the germline J gene fills in the rest. This chain connects TRBV27 to TRBJ1-3; D ambiguous. The CDR3 runs to 15 residues. V was trimmed by 4 bases and J by 0 bases, leaving 10 bases between them. Per germline, CDR1 MNHEY and CDR2 SMNVEV (reference sequence). CDR3 DNA, as far as it was read: TGTGCCAGCAGTTCCGCCGGGTACTCTGGAAACACC. Its protein is CASSSAGYSGNT. The whole CDR3 protein reads CASSSAGYSGNTIYF.

This clone has at least ten counts. The CDR3 end is not reached by the read, which stops 3 residues before it; the germline J gene fills it in. The J gene is TRBJ2-4, the V gene TRBV7-3; D ambiguous. The CDR3 covers 17 residues. CDR1 SGHTA and CDR2 FQGTGA come from the germline V gene. The V gene lost 2 bases and the J gene lost 0 bases, with 14 bases spanning the gap. CDR3 bases read: TGTGCCAGCAGCTTAGGGCTGACCGAACTAGCCAAAAACATT. Protein sequence: CASSLGLTELAKNI. The complete CDR3 sequence is CASSLGLTELAKNIQYF.

A few counts support this clone. The sequenced fragment ends 3 residues before the CDR3 boundary, so the rest is inferred from the germline J gene. This chain connects TRBV20-1 to TRBJ2-1; D may be TRBD1 (6 bases). The germline CDR1 and CDR2 sequences are DFQATT and SNEGSKA (reference sequence). CDR3 length: 16 residues. V lost 0 bases, J lost 4 bases, and 16 bases lay in between. The CDR3 region is CSARDGQRVGYNEQFF. The sequenced part of the CDR3 DNA is TGCAGTGCTAGAGATGGACAGAGGGTAGGGTACAATGAG.

This clone came up many times. With the read ending 3 residues before the CDR3 end, the germline J gene is used to fill in that end. The genes are TRBV6-4 and TRBJ2-2; 10 nucleotides agree with TRBD2. The CDR3 contains 15 residues. CDR1 MRHNA and CDR2 SNTAGT come from the germline V gene. V lost 3 bases, J lost 4 bases, and 2 bases stayed unmatched. CDR3 DNA (partial): TGTGCCAGCAGTGAAATAGCGGGAGGCACCGGGGAG. Translating gives CASSEIAGGTGE. The whole CDR3 reads CASSEIAGGTGELFF.

This clone was picked up a small number of times. Coverage ceases 3 residues before the CDR3 finishes, and the germline J gene fills in the end. This sequence joins TRBV7-9 and TRBJ2-1; D ambiguous. The CDR3 consists of 12 residues. The V gene lost 0 bases and the J gene lost 5 bases, with 2 bases spanning the gap. Germline V gene sequence: CDR1 SEHNR, CDR2 FQNEAQ (reference sequence). CDR3 loop: CASSLADNEQFF. The sequenced CDR3 bases are TGTGCCAGCAGCTTAGCCGACAATGAG. Combining the CDR3 with reference TRBV7-9 and TRBJ2-1 gives the whole variable domain DTGVSQNPRHKITKRGQNVTFRCDPISEHNRLYWYRQTLGQGPEFLTYFQNEAQLEKSRLLSDRFSAERPKGSFSTLEIQRTEQGDSAMYLCASSLADNEQFFGPGTRLTVL.

This clone was seen a few times. The CDR3 extends 3 residues past the end of the read, so its final part is completed from the germline J gene. The rearrangement uses TRBV19 and TRBJ1-1; 10 nucleotides match TRBD1. Losses at the gene ends were 8 bases for V and 0 bases for J; bases not matched to a gene: 9. Germline loops: CDR1 LNHDA, CDR2 SQIVND (reference sequence). The CDR3 covers 16 residues. CDR3 protein: CASGGQGVNMNTEAFF. Partial CDR3 DNA: TGTGCCAGTGGTGGACAGGGGGTAAATATGAACACTGAA.

In its sample, this clone was seen many times. Partial CDR3 DNA: TGTGCCAGCAGCTTTTCAACAGGGAACAATGAG. Encoded protein: CASSFSTGNNE. The CDR3 in its entirety is CASSFSTGNNEQFF. J is TRBJ2-1 and V is TRBV11-2; the D gene is possibly TRBD1 (6 bases). The read stops 3 residues short of the end of the CDR3; the missing end is completed from the germline J gene. Germline-derived CDR1 and CDR2 are SGHAT and FQNNGV. This CDR3 has 14 amino acids. Trimming pared 3 bases from V and 5 bases from J, leaving 11 bases between.

This clone was detected ten times or more. Read coverage stops 3 residues before the CDR3 terminus; the germline J gene supplies the remainder. This rearrangement joins TRBV6-4 to TRBJ1-2, with 9 nucleotides matching TRBD1. The CDR3 spans 15 residues. V dropped 5 bases and J dropped 0; count of bases not matched to a gene: 4. CDR1 is MRHNA, CDR2 SNTAGT, per germline. The sequenced part of the CDR3 DNA is TGTGCCAGCAGTTCGGGACAGGGAGCTAACTATGGC. Its protein product is CASSSGQGANYG. The entire CDR3 is CASSSGQGANYGYTF.